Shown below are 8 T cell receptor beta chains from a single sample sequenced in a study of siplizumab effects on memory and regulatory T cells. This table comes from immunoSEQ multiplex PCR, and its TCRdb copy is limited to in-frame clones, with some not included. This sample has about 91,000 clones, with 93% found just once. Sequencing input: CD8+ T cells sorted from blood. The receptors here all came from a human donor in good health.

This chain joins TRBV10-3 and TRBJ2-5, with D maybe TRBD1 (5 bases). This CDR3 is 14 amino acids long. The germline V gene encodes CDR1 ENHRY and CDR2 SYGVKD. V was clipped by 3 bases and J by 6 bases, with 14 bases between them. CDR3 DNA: TGTGCCATCAGTGAATATCAGGGCTCGAAGACCCAGTACTTC. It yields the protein CAISEYQGSKTQYF.

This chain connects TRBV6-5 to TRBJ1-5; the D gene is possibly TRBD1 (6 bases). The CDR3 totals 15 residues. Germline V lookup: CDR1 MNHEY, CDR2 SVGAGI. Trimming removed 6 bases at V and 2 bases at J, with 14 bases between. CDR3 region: CASSHTGSGNQPQHF. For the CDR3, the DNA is TGTGCCAGCAGCCACACAGGGAGCGGCAATCAGCCCCAGCATTTT.

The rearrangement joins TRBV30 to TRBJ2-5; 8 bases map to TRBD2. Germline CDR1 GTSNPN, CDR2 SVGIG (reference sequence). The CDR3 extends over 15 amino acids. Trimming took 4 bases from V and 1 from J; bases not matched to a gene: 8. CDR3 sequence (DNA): TGTGCCTGGAATCACGGGGGGGGGTTCCAAGAGACCCAGTACTTC. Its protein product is CAWNHGGGFQETQYF.

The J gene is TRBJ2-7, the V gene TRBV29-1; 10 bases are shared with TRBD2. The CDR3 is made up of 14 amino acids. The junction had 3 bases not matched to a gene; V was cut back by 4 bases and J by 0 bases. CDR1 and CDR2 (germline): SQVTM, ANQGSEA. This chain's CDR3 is CSVAASGGSYEQYF. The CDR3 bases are TGCAGCGTTGCGGCTAGCGGGGGCTCCTACGAGCAGTACTTC.

The CDR3 spells CASSQGRGGSYEQYF. The CDR3 region has the DNA TGCGCCAGCAGCCAAGGGAGGGGGGGCTCCTACGAGCAGTACTTC. The chain carries TRBV4-3 and TRBJ2-7, with D maybe TRBD2 (7 bases). CDR3 length: 15 residues. With 1 base removed from V and 0 bases from J, the gap between germline ends came to 10 bases. Germline values: CDR1 LGHNA, CDR2 YSLEER.

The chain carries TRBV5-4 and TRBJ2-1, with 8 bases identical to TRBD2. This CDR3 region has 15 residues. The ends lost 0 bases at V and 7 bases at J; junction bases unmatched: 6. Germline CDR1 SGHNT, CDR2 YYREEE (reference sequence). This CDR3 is CASSLAGTSRNEQFF. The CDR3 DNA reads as TGTGCCAGCAGCTTGGCCGGGACTAGTCGTAATGAGCAGTTCTTC.

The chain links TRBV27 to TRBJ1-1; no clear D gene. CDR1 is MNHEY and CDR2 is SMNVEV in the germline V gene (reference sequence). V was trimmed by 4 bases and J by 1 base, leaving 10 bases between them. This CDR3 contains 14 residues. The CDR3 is CASSSGLRNTEAFF. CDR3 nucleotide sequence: TGTGCCAGCAGTTCGGGTTTAAGGAACACTGAAGCTTTCTTT.

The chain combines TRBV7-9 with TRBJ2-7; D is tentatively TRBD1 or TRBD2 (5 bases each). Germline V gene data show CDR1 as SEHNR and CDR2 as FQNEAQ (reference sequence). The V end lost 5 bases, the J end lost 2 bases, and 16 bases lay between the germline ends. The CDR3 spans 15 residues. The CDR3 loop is CASSMSGTETYEQYF. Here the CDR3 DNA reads TGTGCCAGCAGCATGTCCGGGACCGAAACCTACGAGCAGTACTTC.